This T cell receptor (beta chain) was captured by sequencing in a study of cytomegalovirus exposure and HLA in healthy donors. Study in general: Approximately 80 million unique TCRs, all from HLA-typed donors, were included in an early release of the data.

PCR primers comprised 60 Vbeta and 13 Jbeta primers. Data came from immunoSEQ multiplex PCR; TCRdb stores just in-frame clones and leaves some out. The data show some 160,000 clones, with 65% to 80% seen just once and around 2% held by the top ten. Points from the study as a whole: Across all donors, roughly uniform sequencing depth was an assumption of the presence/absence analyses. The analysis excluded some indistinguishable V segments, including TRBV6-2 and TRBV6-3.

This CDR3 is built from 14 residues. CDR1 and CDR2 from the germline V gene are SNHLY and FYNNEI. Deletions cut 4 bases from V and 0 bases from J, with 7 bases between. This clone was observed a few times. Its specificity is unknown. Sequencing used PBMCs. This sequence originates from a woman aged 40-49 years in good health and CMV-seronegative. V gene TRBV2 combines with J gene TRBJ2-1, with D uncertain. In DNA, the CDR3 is TGTGCCAGCAGTGCACTCATCTCCTACAATGAGCAGTTCTTC. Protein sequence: CASSALISYNEQFF.